One sample yielded the 11 T cell receptor beta chains listed below, sequenced in a study of neurological immune-mediated disorders. The time point here: technical triplicate 2. Each CDR3 protein gets one entry after TCRdb re-called the 5' RACE reads with MiXCR. The table records about 59,000 distinct CDR3 sequences, more than 20% of them present only once. Sequenced sample: PBMCs. The receptor source for this set is a man aged 55 to 69 with HTLV-1-associated myelopathy (HAM/TSP).

This clonotype was recorded a few times. The chain carries TRBV7-9 and TRBJ2-5; D possibly uses TRBD1 or TRBD2 (5 bases each). Germline CDR1 reads SEHNR; CDR2 reads FQNEAQ (reference sequence). The CDR3 sequence is 17 residues long. The V end was cut by 1 base, the J end by 1 base, with 16 bases between. CDR3 amino acids: CASSLVPGGHFQETQYF. Here the CDR3 DNA reads TGTGCCAGCAGCTTAGTTCCTGGAGGACATTTCCAAGAGACCCAGTACTTC.

This clonotype was found many times. The rearrangement joins TRBV3-1 to TRBJ2-1, with 7 bases aligning to TRBD2. Germline-derived CDR1 and CDR2 are LGHDT and YNNKEL (reference sequence). CDR3 length: 13 residues. Losses at the gene ends were 1 base for V and 10 bases for J; bases not matched to a gene: 4. CDR3 DNA: TGTGCCAGCAGCCAAGGGGGAGGGAGGGAGCAGTTCTTC. It is translated as CASSQGGGREQFF.

In this sample, this clonotype turned up many times. This chain connects TRBV6-1 to TRBJ1-1; D unresolved. Trimming cost V 3 bases and J 8 bases, with 13 bases left between them. The CDR3 has 13 amino acids. In germline, CDR1 is MNHNS, CDR2 SASEGT. DNA for the CDR3: TGTGCCAGCAGTGATGGGGAAGCCATCGAAGCTTTCTTT. As protein: CASSDGEAIEAFF.

CDR3 bases: TGCAGTGCTAGAAGGGAATTGAACACTGAAGCTTTCTTT. This codes for CSARRELNTEAFF. The V call is TRBV20-1, the J call TRBJ1-1; no firm D call. Trimming shortened V by 2 bases and J by 0 bases, and 7 bases separated the two germline ends. Germline CDR1 DFQATT, CDR2 SNEGSKA (reference sequence). CDR3 length: 13 residues.

This clonotype was seen many times. The J gene is TRBJ1-5, the V gene TRBV4-1; 8 nucleotides agree with TRBD1. The CDR3 consists of 19 residues. Unmatched junction bases numbered 11, after V lost 0 bases and J lost 1 base. Germline loops: CDR1 MGHRA, CDR2 YSYEKL. Here the CDR3 DNA reads TGCGCCAGCAGCCAAGATCCTTGGGACAGGAGGGTGAGCAATCAGCCCCAGCATTTT. It encodes CASSQDPWDRRVSNQPQHF.

This rearrangement joins TRBV29-1 to TRBJ2-3; D is possibly TRBD1 or TRBD2 (6 bases each). Looked up from germline, CDR1 is SQVTM and CDR2 is ANQGSEA. This CDR3 has 14 amino acids. Trimming took 7 bases from V and 0 from J, leaving 14 bases between them. CDR3 loop: CSGTGGTSTDTQYF. CDR3 sequence (DNA): TGCAGCGGGACCGGCGGGACAAGCACAGATACGCAGTATTTT.

This clonotype appeared many times. This rearrangement joins TRBV5-1 to TRBJ1-6, with 7 bases identical to TRBD1. Germline CDR1 and CDR2: SGHRS and YFSETQ. After removal of 0 bases from V and 8 bases from J, the junction contained 2 bases not matched to a gene. CDR3 length equals 14 residues. The CDR3 bases are TGCGCCAGCAGCTTGGACAGGGGTTATTCACCCCTCCACTTT. Its protein is CASSLDRGYSPLHF.

In its sample, this clonotype was seen many times. The chain joins TRBV12-3 or TRBV12-4 to TRBJ1-5; 7 nucleotides align to TRBD1. Trimming cost V 5 bases and J 0 bases; bases outside gene matches: 7. The CDR3 runs to 16 residues. CDR3 sequence (DNA): TGTGCCAGCAGTCCCGGGACAGTGAATAGCAATCAGCCCCAGCATTTT. Its translation: CASSPGTVNSNQPQHF.

This clonotype came up many times. V and J are TRBV24-1 and TRBJ2-1; a possible D gene is TRBD2 (6 bases). CDR1 KGHDR and CDR2 SFDVKD come from the germline V gene. With 3 bases removed from V and 4 bases from J, the gap between germline ends came to 15 bases. This CDR3 contains 16 residues. CDR3 protein: CATSDGWTNDYNEQFF. CDR3 in DNA: TGTGCCACCAGTGATGGCTGGACTAATGATTACAATGAGCAGTTCTTC.

The V gene is TRBV5-5, the J gene TRBJ2-1, with 7 bases matching TRBD2. The length of the CDR3 is 16 residues. Germline trimming cut 0 bases from V and 9 bases from J; bases unmatched to any gene: 12. Germline CDR1 is SGHKS and CDR2 is YYEKEE (reference sequence). The CDR3 region is CASSLAGAGALSEQFF. The CDR3 coding sequence is TGTGCCAGCAGCTTGGCCGGGGCGGGAGCTCTGAGTGAGCAGTTCTTC.

This clonotype has ten or more counts. The gene calls are TRBV6-5 and TRBJ2-7; 7 positions agree with TRBD1. This CDR3 has 17 amino acids. The germline V gene has CDR1 MNHEY and CDR2 SVGAGI. The trim removed 2 bases at V and 2 bases at J, leaving 12 bases unmatched. The CDR3 nucleotides are TGTGCCAGCAGTTACCGTAGTCAGACAGGGTTCGCCTACGAGCAGTACTTC. Translation gives CASSYRSQTGFAYEQYF.